The 18 T cell receptor beta chains reported below all come from one sample, sequenced in a study of blood T cells in healthy people across ages (dated by TCRdb to the mid-2010s). The method behind the library was 5' RACE. The sample was run on an Illumina HiSeq 2500. The second PCR ran for roughly 6 to 11 cycles and used a J-beta primer mix along with a sample-barcoded 5' primer. TCRdb reanalyzed the raw reads on its own, using fastp at Q25 for trimming and MiXCR for clone calling, and kept in-frame beta chains. When rows share a CDR3 protein, they turn into one entry using the most common DNA and genes. The sample has about 1.5 million distinct CDR3 sequences on record, roughly two fifths of them singletons. The ten largest clones add up to more than 4% of the sample. The sequenced sample was blood. These receptors were taken from a young woman in good health.

Comment on this clonotype: The junction departs from germline at one end; a sequencing error may be responsible. The rearrangement joins TRBV14 to TRBJ2-7; no clear D gene. Germline V CDR1 and CDR2: SGHDN, FVKESK. The CDR3 has 12 amino acids. The CDR3 region is CASSQNLYERYF. The CDR3 nucleotides read TGTGCCAGCAGCCAGAATCTCTACGAGCGGTACTTC.

The chain employs TRBV15 and TRBJ2-7; 11 nucleotides align to TRBD1. CDR1 and CDR2 from the germline V gene are LNHNV and YYDKDF (reference sequence). The V segment lost 3 bases and the J segment 7 bases; nucleotides outside the gene matches: 2. This CDR3 is built from 13 residues. The CDR3 bases are TGTGCCACCAGCAGGGACAGGGGGCGGGAGCAGTACTTC. Translated, it gives CATSRDRGREQYF.

This clonotype turned up a few times. The CDR3 region is CASRLAGSGQYF. In DNA form, the CDR3 reads TGTGCCAGCAGACTAGCGGGGTCGGGCCAGTACTTC. The chain employs TRBV6-6 and TRBJ2-5; 10 bases are shared with TRBD2. The V and J ends lost 6 bases and 10 bases, in that order; junction bases with no gene match: 5. The germline CDR1 and CDR2 sequences are MNHNY and SVGAGI (reference sequence). The CDR3 length is 12 residues.

This clonotype was detected only a few times. This sequence joins TRBV29-1 and TRBJ2-5; perhaps TRBD1 as D (6 bases). Germline V gene data show CDR1 as SQVTM and CDR2 as ANQGSEA. This CDR3 contains 10 residues. Deletions cut 4 bases from V and 11 bases from J, with 11 bases between. The CDR3 is CSVGEGEQYF. In nucleotides, the CDR3 is TGCAGCGTTGGAGAGGGGGAGCAGTACTTC.

This clonotype was observed a few times. This chain links TRBV19 with TRBJ2-7; 7 bases line up with TRBD1. Trimming removed 0 bases from V and 0 bases from J; junction bases left unmatched: 2. Germline values: CDR1 LNHDA, CDR2 SQIVND (reference sequence). This CDR3 spans 15 amino acids. In nucleotides, the CDR3 is TGTGCCAGTAGTATAGACCAGGGGGTCTCCTACGAGCAGTACTTC. Amino acid sequence: CASSIDQGVSYEQYF.

The chain couples TRBV14 to TRBJ2-3, with no clear D. CDR1 is SGHDN and CDR2 is FVKESK in the germline V gene. The CDR3 consists of 12 residues. The V end lost 4 bases, the J end lost 6 bases, and 8 bases lay between the germline ends. CDR3 coding DNA: TGTGCCAGCAGCCGCCAGGCCGATACGCAGTATTTT. Amino acids: CASSRQADTQYF.

The gene calls are TRBV18 and TRBJ2-7; maybe TRBD2 (6 bases). V gave up 3 bases and J gave up 3 bases, with 15 bases separating them. Germline V gene lookup returns CDR1 KGHSH and CDR2 LQKENI. This CDR3 has 15 amino acids. CDR3 bases: TGTGCCAGCTCACCCCGAGGAGGGGACCTCTACGAGCAGTACTTC. As protein: CASSPRGGDLYEQYF.

This clonotype was counted between two and nine times. The chain employs TRBV12-3 or TRBV12-4 and TRBJ1-2; D is perhaps TRBD1 (6 bases). The CDR3 consists of 13 residues. The V and J ends lost 6 bases and 7 bases respectively, with 15 bases between them. DNA for the CDR3: TGTGCCAGCAGCTCTATAGGGGGTGCTGGCTACACCTTC. Translating gives CASSSIGGAGYTF.

This clonotype was counted between two and nine times. The CDR3 region is CASSYGYRVNTEAFF. In nucleotides, the CDR3 is TGTGCCAGCAGTTACGGTTACAGGGTGAACACTGAAGCTTTCTTT. The chain couples TRBV6-5 to TRBJ1-1; perhaps TRBD1 as D (6 bases). From germline, CDR1 is MNHEY and CDR2 SVGAGI. The CDR3 has 15 amino acids. V lost 2 bases and J lost 0, with 10 bases in between.

The chain is built from TRBV19 and TRBJ2-5, with TRBD2 as a possible D gene (6 bases). The CDR3 has 12 amino acids. Germline CDR1 is LNHDA and CDR2 is SQIVND (reference sequence). Between the trimmed V and J ends, which lost 5 bases and 7 bases, there was a span of 11 bases. CDR3 sequence (DNA): TGTGCCAGTAGTGCGGGATCAGCGACCCAGTACTTC. Amino acids: CASSAGSATQYF.

The gene calls are TRBV3-1 and TRBJ2-7, with TRBD2 as a possible D gene (5 bases). This CDR3 contains 15 residues. Deletions cut 0 bases from V and 0 bases from J, with 9 bases between. Germline V lookup: CDR1 LGHDT, CDR2 YNNKEL (reference sequence). CDR3: CASSQDLAFSYEQYF. CDR3 DNA sequence: TGTGCCAGCAGCCAAGATCTAGCATTCTCCTACGAGCAGTACTTC.

The V gene is TRBV29-1, the J gene TRBJ2-5, with 7 nucleotides matching TRBD1. The J call may be incorrect, as the DNA end agrees better with TRBJ2-7. CDR3 length: 11 residues. Germline assignment: CDR1 SQVTM and CDR2 ANQGSEA. The CDR3 protein is CSSWDSREQYF. CDR3 nucleotide sequence: TGCAGCTCCTGGGACAGTCGCGAGCAGTACTTC.

The chain is built from TRBV7-2 and TRBJ2-1; the D call may be TRBD1 or TRBD2 (5 bases each). The V and J ends lost 7 bases and 2 bases respectively, with 12 bases between them. Per germline, CDR1 SGHTA and CDR2 FQGNSA. This CDR3 has 14 amino acids. CDR3 DNA sequence: TGTGCCAGCACCCCCGGGGCGGCCTACAATGAGCAGTTCTTC. Its protein product is CASTPGAAYNEQFF.

This chain uses TRBV11-2 with TRBJ2-7, with D unresolved. Germline V lookup: CDR1 SGHAT, CDR2 FQNNGV. The CDR3 contains 13 residues. Trimming took off 4 bases at V and 5 bases at J, with 12 bases between the two ends. Written as DNA, the CDR3 is TGTGCCAGCAGCTCAGCGTTGACAAACGAGCAGTACTTC. It is translated as CASSSALTNEQYF.

This clonotype was seen a handful of times. The chain joins TRBV5-6 to TRBJ2-5; TRBD1 matches at 9 bases. Trimming removed 4 bases from V and 5 bases from J; junction bases left unmatched: 6. Looked up from germline, CDR1 is SGHDT and CDR2 is YYEEEE. This CDR3 spans 14 amino acids. CDR3 protein: CASSNRDRVETQYF. The CDR3 nucleotides read TGTGCCAGCAGCAACCGGGACAGGGTGGAGACCCAGTACTTC.

This clonotype was counted a few times. The V and J genes are TRBV4-3 and TRBJ1-5; D gene uncertain. Germline CDR1 is LGHNA and CDR2 is YSLEER. This CDR3 is built from 13 residues. Trimming cost V 2 bases and J 7 bases, with 9 bases left between them. The CDR3 loop reads CASSQRQRQPQHF. The CDR3 DNA sequence: TGCGCCAGCAGCCAACGGCAGAGGCAGCCCCAGCATTTT.

Worth noting for this clonotype: One junction end does not reproduce the germline sequence, and a read error may be involved. The genes are TRBV4-1 and TRBJ1-2; D is uncertain. CDR1 is MGHRA and CDR2 is YSYEKL in the germline V gene. This CDR3 spans 12 amino acids. The CDR3 nucleotides read TGCTCCAGCAGCCAGGCTTCCCACGGCTACACCTTC. Its translation: CSSSQASHGYTF.

J is TRBJ2-6 and V is TRBV29-1, with D possibly matching TRBD2 (7 bases). The ends were cut back, 1 base at V and 0 bases at J, with 10 bases in the middle. The CDR3 is 16 residues long. CDR1 SQVTM and CDR2 ANQGSEA come from the germline V gene. CDR3 amino acids: CSVEVGGASGANVLTF. The CDR3 region has the DNA TGCAGCGTTGAAGTAGGGGGGGCCTCTGGGGCCAACGTCCTGACTTTC.